What follows is one T cell receptor beta chain and its context. The entry originates in a study of glioma-infiltrating T cells after dendritic cell vaccination. Assay used: immunoSEQ multiplex PCR; TCRdb lists only in-frame clones, some missing. Among 50,000 to 60,000 clones listed, roughly 80% were seen once. Time point reported: after dendritic cell vaccination, including at tumor progression/relapse. PBMC sampling occurred before vaccination, two weeks after the third dose, and at progression. CDR1 and CDR2 from the germline V gene are SGHKS and YYEKEE (reference sequence). V dropped 2 bases and J dropped 5 bases, with 13 bases sitting between them. The CDR3 length is 14 residues.

Sequencing was performed on blood, taken after dendritic cell vaccination. This chain joins TRBV5-5 and TRBJ1-2, with D possibly being TRBD1 (6 bases). The sequence derives from a human donor with glioblastoma. Here the CDR3 DNA reads TGTGCCAGCAGCTTAGCGAGGGGGGGATATGGCTACACCTTC. It yields the protein CASSLARGGYGYTF. The full variable domain, rest sourced from reference TRBV5-5 and TRBJ1-2, is DAGVTQSPTHLIKTRGQQVTLRCSPISGHKSVSWYQQVLGQGPQFIFQYYEKEERGRGNFPDRFSARQFPNYSSELNVNALLLGDSALYLCASSLARGGYGYTFGSGTRLTVV.